The 8 T cell receptor beta chains presented below share a single source sample, sequenced in a study of blood T cell repertoires in COVID-19. Clones were sequenced by immunoSEQ multiplex PCR, and TCRdb holds only the in-frame ones, with some missing. Of roughly 190,000 clones detected, about 80% appear once; the ten largest clones hold around 14%. Sequencing used peripheral blood. The receptors come from a man aged 25-40 years with active or convalescent COVID-19.

The chain carries TRBV6-2 or TRBV6-3 and TRBJ2-7, with 8 positions matching TRBD2. V trimming: 0 bases; J trimming: 0 bases; junction bases outside the gene matches: 13. Germline V gene data show CDR1 as MNHEY and CDR2 as SVGEGT. The CDR3 has 19 residues. CDR3 sequence: CASSYSNLAGPLPSYEQYF. Written as DNA, the CDR3 is TGTGCCAGCAGTTACTCGAATTTAGCGGGACCCCTCCCCTCCTACGAGCAGTACTTC.

The rearrangement uses TRBV13 and TRBJ2-5; the D gene is possibly TRBD1 (5 bases). With 0 bases removed from V and 5 bases from J, the gap between germline ends came to 10 bases. The CDR3 runs to 14 residues. The germline gives CDR1 PRHDT, CDR2 FYEKMQ (reference sequence). The CDR3 loop reads CASSLGQVIETQYF. Here the CDR3 DNA reads TGTGCCAGCAGCTTAGGACAGGTGATTGAGACCCAGTACTTC.

This clone appeared once. The chain uses TRBV28 and TRBJ2-7; 9 bases fit TRBD2. The CDR3 is 15 amino acids. Trimming at V came to 8 bases and at J to 2 bases, leaving 10 bases not matched to a gene. The germline gives CDR1 MDHEN, CDR2 SYDVKM. The DNA of the CDR3 is TGTGCCAGCCGGTATACGACTAGCGGAACCTACGAGCAGTACTTC. It encodes CASRYTTSGTYEQYF. Looking up the rest from reference TRBV28 and TRBJ2-7 gives the full variable domain: DVKVTQSSRYLVKRTGEKVFLECVQDMDHENMFWYRQDPGLGLRLIYFSYDVKMKEKGDIPEGYSVSREKKERFSLILESASTNQTSMYLCASRYTTSGTYEQYFGPGTRLTVT.

A word on this clone: An end of the junction does not agree with germline; a read error may underlie this. The chain uses TRBV18 and TRBJ2-2; TRBD1 agrees at 9 bases. Germline CDR1 KGHSH, CDR2 LQKENI. The CDR3 runs 17 residues. CDR3 region: CASSPPLQGAKTGELFF. CDR3 bases: TGTGCCAGCTCACCGCCCCTACAGGGGGCGAAAACCGGGGAGCTGTTTTTT.

V is TRBV7-9 and J is TRBJ2-1, with no clear D. Trimming pared 5 bases from V and 6 bases from J, leaving 11 bases between. The V gene's germline CDR1 is SEHNR and CDR2 FQNEAQ (reference sequence). The CDR3 length is 13 residues. CDR3 nucleotides: TGTGCCAGCAGCGGTCTGAGTTTCAATGAGCAGTTCTTC. As protein: CASSGLSFNEQFF.

V is TRBV9 and J is TRBJ2-1; 14 bases are a match to TRBD2. The CDR3 runs to 17 residues. V lost 3 bases, J lost 5 bases, and 7 bases stayed unmatched. CDR1 is SGDLS, CDR2 YYNGEE, per germline. DNA for the CDR3: TGTGCCAGCAGCGACGGGACTAGCGGGGGAAGAAACAATGAGCAGTTCTTC. It yields the protein CASSDGTSGGRNNEQFF. Variable domain in full (rest from reference TRBV9 and TRBJ2-1): DSGVTQTPKHLITATGQRVTLRCSPRSGDLSVYWYQQSLDQGLQFLIQYYNGEERAKGNILERFSAQQFPDLHSELNLSSLELGDSALYFCASSDGTSGGRNNEQFFGPGTRLTVL.

The chain has TRBV30 and TRBJ1-5; TRBD1 agrees at 8 bases. The CDR3 runs 13 residues. CDR1 and CDR2 from the germline V gene are GTSNPN and SVGIG (reference sequence). Trimming removed 2 bases from V and 5 bases from J; junction bases left unmatched: 2. The CDR3 loop is CAWSTGGDQPQHF. CDR3 nucleotides: TGTGCCTGGAGTACAGGGGGGGATCAGCCCCAGCATTTT.

The genes are TRBV6-5 and TRBJ1-1; TRBD1 matches at 9 bases. The CDR3 is made up of 14 amino acids. The junction had 7 bases not matched to a gene; V was cut back by 4 bases and J by 7 bases. Germline CDR1 and CDR2: MNHEY and SVGAGI. The DNA of the CDR3 is TGTGCCAGCAGTTCCGTACCGGGACAGGGTGAAGCTTTCTTT. Amino acid sequence: CASSSVPGQGEAFF.